This is a list of T cell receptor beta chains from one sample in a study of blood T cell repertoires in COVID-19. The protocol was immunoSEQ multiplex PCR, while the TCRdb copy is restricted to in-frame clones and leaves out a portion. Counted here are roughly 160,000 clones, under 85% occurring once; the ten biggest clones make up 6.5% to 7.5%. The sample comprised peripheral blood. These receptors were collected from a man at least 80 years old with COVID-19, enrolled during active disease. CDR3s include the opening cysteine and the closing phenylalanine or tryptophan. A D gene is named only where the DNA matches it firmly. Part of the rows lack a size; the others show once, few, many or a class for expanded clones.

J gene,V gene,D gene,clone size,CDR3 protein,CDR3 DNA
TRBJ2-3,TRBV10-3,NA,NA,CAISEIRPRGTDTQYF,TGTGCCATCAGTGAGATTAGACCTCGGGGCACAGATACGCAGTATTTT
TRBJ2-3,TRBV7-3,TRBD1,NA,CASSPGGGSTQYF,TGTGCCAGCAGCCCAGGGGGCGGGTCAACGCAGTATTTT
TRBJ2-3,TRBV2,NA,NA,CASRAFRAGAADTQYF,TGTGCCAGCAGGGCCTTTAGGGCGGGGGCGGCAGATACGCAGTATTTT
TRBJ1-3,TRBV4-2,NA,once,CASSQAVVQPGNTIYF,TGTGCCAGCAGCCAAGCGGTGGTCCAACCTGGAAACACCATATATTTT
TRBJ1-2,TRBV7-2,TRBD1,NA,CASSFTGAYGYTF,TGTGCCAGCAGCTTTACAGGGGCCTATGGCTACACCTTC
TRBJ1-5,TRBV15,NA,NA,CATSRDPRSGNQPQHF,TGTGCCACCAGCAGAGATCCCAGGTCGGGCAATCAGCCCCAGCATTTT
TRBJ1-6,TRBV18,TRBD1,NA,CASSPLGTGGGSYNSPLHF,TGTGCCAGCTCACCACTAGGGACAGGGGGTGGCTCCTATAATTCACCCCTCCACTTT
TRBJ1-6,TRBV5-1,NA,NA,CASSLGGDTSTPLHF,TGCGCCAGCAGCTTGGGTGGGGACACCTCGACACCCCTCCACTTT
TRBJ1-2,TRBV25-1,NA,NA,CASSDDTWKVSGYTF,TGTGCCAGCAGTGATGACACTTGGAAAGTCTCTGGCTACACCTTC
TRBJ2-3,TRBV9,NA,NA,CASSPQGDTQYF,TGTGCCAGCAGCCCCCAGGGAGATACGCAGTATTTT
TRBJ1-4,TRBV20-1,NA,NA,CSARSNEKLFF,TGCAGTGCTAGGAGCAATGAAAAACTGTTTTTT
TRBJ2-7,TRBV10-3,TRBD2,NA,CAISELAGAFYEQYF,TGTGCCATCAGTGAGCTAGCGGGGGCCTTCTACGAGCAGTACTTC
TRBJ1-1,TRBV10-3,TRBD1,NA,CAISGGTGSDTEAFF,TGTGCCATCAGTGGCGGGACAGGGAGTGACACTGAAGCTTTCTTT
TRBJ1-4,TRBV24-1,NA,few,CATSSGGPANEKLFF,TGTGCCACCTCTTCGGGGGGCCCCGCTAATGAAAAACTGTTTTTT
TRBJ2-1,TRBV2,NA,NA,CASSLTDSRHGNEQFF,TGTGCCAGCAGCCTAACGGACAGCCGACATGGTAATGAGCAGTTCTTC
TRBJ2-2,TRBV7-3,NA,NA,CASSISDSPNTGELFF,TGTGCCAGCAGCATATCGGACAGTCCGAACACCGGGGAGCTGTTTTTT
TRBJ2-7,TRBV28,NA,NA,CASSAGWQTYEQYF,TGTGCCAGCAGTGCCGGGTGGCAGACCTACGAGCAGTACTTC
TRBJ1-2,TRBV5-4,TRBD1,few,CASSSGQGSNYGYTF,TGTGCCAGCAGCTCGGGACAGGGCTCTAACTATGGCTACACCTTC
TRBJ1-2,TRBV7-9,TRBD1,NA,CASSFRTGPREGYTF,TGTGCCAGCAGCTTCCGGACAGGTCCCCGGGAAGGCTACACCTTC
TRBJ2-7,TRBV2,TRBD1,NA,CASSESGGPYEQYF,TGTGCCAGCAGTGAATCAGGGGGCCCTTACGAGCAGTACTTC
TRBJ1-1,TRBV5-1,TRBD1,NA,CASSQGQGMGTEAFF,TGCGCCAGCAGCCAGGGACAGGGGATGGGCACTGAAGCTTTCTTT
TRBJ1-5,TRBV7-2,TRBD1,NA,CASGDRVYANQPQHF,TGTGCCTCAGGGGACAGGGTTTATGCCAATCAGCCCCAGCATTTT
TRBJ2-3,TRBV5-4,TRBD2,NA,CASSLTLAGGLDTQYF,TGTGCCAGCAGCTTAACGCTAGCGGGGGGGCTGGATACGCAGTATTTT
TRBJ1-4,TRBV19,TRBD1,NA,CASSHPRDRGNEKLFF,TGTGCCAGTAGCCACCCCCGGGACAGGGGCAATGAAAAACTGTTTTTT
TRBJ1-2,TRBV18,NA,NA,CASSPAEGFLYGYTF,TGTGCCAGCTCACCCGCGGAGGGGTTCCTCTATGGCTACACCTTC
TRBJ1-5,TRBV23-1,TRBD1,NA,CASLTQGRGLETRNQPQHF,TGCGCCAGCCTAACCCAGGGCAGGGGGCTTGAAACGCGCAATCAGCCCCAGCATTTT
TRBJ1-2,TRBV7-9,NA,NA,CASRPGDSGYGYTF,TGTGCCAGCAGGCCCGGCGACTCGGGCTATGGCTACACCTTC
TRBJ1-2,TRBV6-6,TRBD1,NA,CASSPHPDRGYGYTF,TGTGCCAGCAGTCCCCACCCGGACAGGGGCTATGGCTACACCTTC
TRBJ1-5,TRBV5-8,TRBD1,NA,CASSRDSFLNQPQHF,TGTGCCAGCAGCAGGGACAGTTTCCTTAATCAGCCCCAGCATTTT
TRBJ2-7,TRBV7-9,TRBD1,NA,CASSFIPRGSYEQYF,TGTGCCAGCAGCTTCATCCCCAGGGGGTCCTACGAGCAGTACTTC
TRBJ1-1,TRBV3-1/TRBV3-2,NA,NA,CASNMLAIRGTEAFF,TGTGCCAGCAACATGTTGGCCATTAGAGGCACTGAAGCTTTCTTT
TRBJ1-5,TRBV5-1,NA,NA,CASSLDGTLANQPQHF,TGCGCCAGCAGCTTGGATGGGACATTGGCAAATCAGCCCCAGCATTTT
TRBJ1-2,TRBV7-2,NA,few,CASSLDRLYGYTF,TGTGCCAGCAGCTTAGACAGGCTCTATGGCTACACCTTC
TRBJ2-3,TRBV11-2,TRBD2,NA,CASSLRFRRGAGTDTQYF,TGTGCCAGCAGCTTACGATTTAGGCGGGGGGCGGGCACAGATACGCAGTATTTT
TRBJ2-3,TRBV6-1,NA,NA,CASSEHRTTPTDTQYF,TGTGCCAGCAGTGAGCACAGAACAACCCCCACAGATACGCAGTATTTT
TRBJ2-3,TRBV4-2,NA,NA,CASSPVRADTQYF,TGTGCCAGCAGCCCCGTGCGAGCAGATACGCAGTATTTT
TRBJ1-5,TRBV7-2,TRBD1,NA,CASSSGTGWNQPQHF,TGTGCCAGCAGCTCTGGGACAGGGTGGAATCAGCCCCAGCATTTT
TRBJ1-3,TRBV5-1,TRBD1,once,CASSLAAGTGLGNTIYF,TGCGCCAGCAGCTTGGCCGCCGGGACAGGGCTCGGAAACACCATATATTTT
TRBJ1-2,TRBV19,NA,NA,CASRIGRDYGYTF,TGTGCCAGTAGAATAGGGAGGGACTATGGCTACACCTTC
TRBJ2-1,TRBV15,NA,once,CATSRVSNEQFF,TGTGCCACCAGCAGGGTTAGTAATGAGCAGTTCTTC
TRBJ2-2,TRBV19,TRBD1,NA,CASSSSTGVTGELFF,TGTGCCAGTAGTTCCTCGACAGGGGTCACCGGGGAGCTGTTTTTT